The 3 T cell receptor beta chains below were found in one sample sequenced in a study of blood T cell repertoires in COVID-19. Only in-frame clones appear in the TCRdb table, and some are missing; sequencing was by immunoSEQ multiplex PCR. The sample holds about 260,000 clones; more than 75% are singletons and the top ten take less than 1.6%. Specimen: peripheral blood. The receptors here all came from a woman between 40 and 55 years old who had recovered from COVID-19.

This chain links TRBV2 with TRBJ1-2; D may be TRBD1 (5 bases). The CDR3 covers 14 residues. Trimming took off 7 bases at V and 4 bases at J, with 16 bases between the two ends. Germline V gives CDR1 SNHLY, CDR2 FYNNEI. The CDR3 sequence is CASIYSGGGYGYTF. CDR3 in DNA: TGTGCCAGCATCTATAGCGGGGGTGGCTATGGCTACACCTTC.

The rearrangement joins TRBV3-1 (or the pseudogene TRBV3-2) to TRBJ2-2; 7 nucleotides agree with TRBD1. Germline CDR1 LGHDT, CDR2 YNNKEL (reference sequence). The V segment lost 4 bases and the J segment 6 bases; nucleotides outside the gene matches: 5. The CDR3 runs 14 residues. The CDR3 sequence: CASSLIQGSGELFF. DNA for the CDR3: TGTGCCAGCAGCCTAATACAGGGGTCCGGGGAGCTGTTTTTT.

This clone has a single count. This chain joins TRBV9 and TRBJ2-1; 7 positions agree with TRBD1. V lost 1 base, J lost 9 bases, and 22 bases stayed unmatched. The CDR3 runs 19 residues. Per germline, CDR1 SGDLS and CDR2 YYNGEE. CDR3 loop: CASSVSVRSSRGLSGEQFF. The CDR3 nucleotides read TGTGCCAGCAGCGTATCGGTCAGAAGTAGTAGGGGGCTGTCCGGTGAGCAGTTCTTC.